This is a list of T cell receptor beta chains from one sample in a study of graft-versus-host responses after intestinal transplantation. These receptors are not linked to any known antigen. Method: immunoSEQ multiplex PCR; TCRdb's copy keeps in-frame clones and lacks some. Of about 100,000 clones listed, more than 75% are singletons. Here the sequenced sample was unstimulated CD4+ T cells sorted from spleen or lymph node cells, taken before transplant. The receptors originated from a human donor who was the organ donor for an intestinal transplant. Each CDR3 is given with its conserved first and last residue. Fields, in order: V gene, CDR3 protein.

v_call: TRBV9
cdr3_aa: CASSLNTGELFF

v_call: TRBV7-9
cdr3_aa: CASSDTGAGELFF

v_call: TRBV7-3
cdr3_aa: CASSQGVGREETQYF

v_call: TRBV6-5
cdr3_aa: CASSYYGQSYGYTF

v_call: TRBV19
cdr3_aa: CASSRTTGGPGGYTF

v_call: TRBV4-2
cdr3_aa: CASSQDLTPSGGATDTQYF

v_call: TRBV28
cdr3_aa: CASSLWRGGTYEQYF

v_call: TRBV19
cdr3_aa: CASSVLGWGNSPLHF

v_call: TRBV4-2
cdr3_aa: CASSPSLAGVFTDTQYF

v_call: TRBV7-9
cdr3_aa: CASSLVGTDTQYF

v_call: TRBV30
cdr3_aa: CAWSGGFPAGELFF

v_call: TRBV11-2
cdr3_aa: CASSLINGGAQYF

v_call: TRBV5-6
cdr3_aa: CASSKFPGGHTDTQYF

v_call: TRBV6-6
cdr3_aa: CASKGQAGTGELFF

v_call: TRBV5-1
cdr3_aa: CASSTRSGGELFF

v_call: TRBV6-4
cdr3_aa: CASRGSYSYNSPLHF

v_call: TRBV6-6
cdr3_aa: CASSYERGTEAFF

v_call: TRBV2
cdr3_aa: CASRRGTGDRARETQYF

v_call: TRBV6-1
cdr3_aa: CASSPGRGIEKLFF

v_call: TRBV5-5
cdr3_aa: CASSLDRVDGYTF

v_call: TRBV9
cdr3_aa: CASSGGPTNEKLFF

v_call: TRBV30
cdr3_aa: CAWSEWGGGELFF

v_call: TRBV15
cdr3_aa: CATSREGGYGYTF

v_call: TRBV4-1
cdr3_aa: CASSRPRSGGGDEKLFF

v_call: TRBV10-2
cdr3_aa: CASSEKVRVVSTDTQYF

v_call: TRBV4-2
cdr3_aa: CASSQSGGRDIQYF

v_call: TRBV5-1
cdr3_aa: CASSLSGTSGNTVYF

v_call: TRBV5-5
cdr3_aa: CASSLTLGQSNTEAFF

v_call: TRBV30
cdr3_aa: CARSVEGGQRRNTQYF

v_call: TRBV5-4
cdr3_aa: CASSLYGGARNEQFF

v_call: TRBV5-1
cdr3_aa: CASSDRDRPPVGANVLTF

v_call: TRBV5-1
cdr3_aa: CASSWGGPNTEAFF

v_call: TRBV4-2
cdr3_aa: CASSPRTRNTGELFF

v_call: TRBV11-2
cdr3_aa: CASSLERWRGGLNEQFF

v_call: TRBV5-6
cdr3_aa: CASSPSHGSNTIYF

v_call: TRBV19
cdr3_aa: CASRYRGEGNSPLHF

v_call: TRBV6-6
cdr3_aa: CASSRPRDRGWQPQHF

v_call: TRBV6-1
cdr3_aa: CASSGLAGNIQYF

v_call: TRBV11-3
cdr3_aa: CASSLSNEQFF

v_call: TRBV6-5
cdr3_aa: CASSGTGETQYF

v_call: TRBV18
cdr3_aa: CASSPPGQASEQYF

v_call: TRBV28
cdr3_aa: CASSSHQGGNSPLHF

v_call: TRBV28
cdr3_aa: CASSGQGQAGEQYF

v_call: TRBV23-1
cdr3_aa: CASTEGSVF

v_call: TRBV30
cdr3_aa: CAWNSVYGYTF

v_call: TRBV11-2
cdr3_aa: CASSPTVGPPEAFF

v_call: TRBV4-1
cdr3_aa: CASSQDPRTGGRQPQHF

v_call: TRBV25-1
cdr3_aa: CASSKRQAGGEKLFF

v_call: TRBV10-3
cdr3_aa: CAISGGGSSTEAFF

v_call: TRBV7-3
cdr3_aa: CASSLGSGGPSTDTQYF

v_call: TRBV5-5
cdr3_aa: CASMVFRSYEQYF

v_call: TRBV10-1
cdr3_aa: CASSPRVTGELFF

v_call: TRBV19
cdr3_aa: CASSIGRAGYTF